Each of the 30 T cell receptor beta chains below was sequenced from the same sample in a study of cytomegalovirus exposure and HLA in healthy donors. In the PCR, 60 Vbeta and 13 Jbeta primers were used. Sequencing used immunoSEQ multiplex PCR; TCRdb keeps in-frame clones, though not all of them. Of some 110,000 clones in the sample, roughly 80% were seen once. The sample consisted of PBMCs. The receptors shown here come from a man younger than 40 in good health and CMV-seropositive.

In its sample, this clone is medium-sized (0.01 to 0.1%). Additional DNA sequences in this sample encode the identical CDR3. The chain is built from TRBV5-6 and TRBJ1-2; TRBD1 is a possible D gene (6 bases). The germline V and J ends were trimmed by 3 bases and 4 bases, with 10 bases remaining between them. The length of the CDR3 is 13 residues. Germline CDR1 SGHDT, CDR2 YYEEEE. CDR3 DNA: TGTGCCAGCAGCTCACAGGGTTCCTATGGCTACACCTTC. Residues: CASSSQGSYGYTF.

This chain links TRBV9 with TRBJ2-5; 9 bases agree with TRBD2. Germline loops: CDR1 SGDLS, CDR2 YYNGEE. This CDR3 comprises 17 residues. The trim removed 0 bases at V and 4 bases at J, leaving 10 bases unmatched. CDR3 DNA: TGTGCCAGCAGCGTAGGGGGAGGGCGGGGGGGCATAGAGACCCAGTACTTC. Translation gives CASSVGGGRGGIETQYF.

The chain joins TRBV28 to TRBJ2-7, with TRBD2 matching 10 bases. This CDR3 has 11 residues. CDR1 and CDR2 (germline): MDHEN, SYDVKM. The CDR3 DNA reads TGTGCCAGCAGTTCGGGACTAGCGACCAACGTC. Translated, it gives CASSSGLATNV.

V gene TRBV2 combines with J gene TRBJ2-6; TRBD1 might be the D (6 bases). CDR3 length: 15 residues. V was trimmed by 5 bases and J by 0 bases, leaving 8 bases between them. Germline assignment: CDR1 SNHLY and CDR2 FYNNEI. The CDR3 DNA reads TGTGCCAGCAGTTGGGACAACTCTGGGGCCAACGTCCTGACTTTC. Its protein is CASSWDNSGANVLTF.

This chain links TRBV9 with TRBJ1-2; no firm D call. V lost 8 bases and J lost 5, with 13 bases in between. Germline assignment: CDR1 SGDLS and CDR2 YYNGEE. The CDR3 has 12 residues. The CDR3 nucleotides are TGTGCCAGTTCGCTTGAGGGATATGGCTACACCTTC. It yields the protein CASSLEGYGYTF.

The V and J genes are TRBV7-9 and TRBJ2-3, with 7 bases aligning to TRBD2. In germline, CDR1 is SEHNR, CDR2 FQNEAQ (reference sequence). The CDR3 is 16 residues long. V shed 2 bases, J shed 1 base, and the junction held 6 bases outside the gene matches. The CDR3 protein is CASSLTAGMGTDTQYF. In DNA form, the CDR3 reads TGTGCCAGCAGCTTAACAGCGGGAATGGGCACAGATACGCAGTATTTT.

V usage is TRBV13 and J usage is TRBJ2-3; 13 bases fit TRBD2. V lost 5 bases, J lost 2 bases, and 4 bases stayed unmatched. The CDR3 loop spans 16 amino acids. Germline CDR1 reads PRHDT; CDR2 reads FYEKMQ (reference sequence). The CDR3 DNA reads as TGTGCCAGCAGCCTCGGACTAGCGGGGGCCACAGATACGCAGTATTTT. It codes for CASSLGLAGATDTQYF.

The genes are TRBV10-3 and TRBJ2-1, with 8 bases aligning to TRBD1. Germline V gene data show CDR1 as ENHRY and CDR2 as SYGVKD. The CDR3 contains 19 residues. After removal of 4 bases from V and 3 bases from J, the junction contained 17 bases not matched to a gene. Here the CDR3 DNA reads TGTGCCATCAGTGGATCGGATGGCCGAACCGGGACAGGCTACAATGAGCAGTTCTTC. As protein: CAISGSDGRTGTGYNEQFF.

This chain uses TRBV25-1 with TRBJ2-2, with D tentatively TRBD2 (6 bases). The CDR3 length is 16 residues. V lost 8 bases and J lost 2, with 18 bases in between. Germline CDR1 MGHDK, CDR2 SYGVNS. DNA for the CDR3: TGTGCCAGCGGGGGGATGGGGCAGTTTAACACCGGGGAGCTGTTTTTT. Translation: CASGGMGQFNTGELFF.

This clone showed up just a few times. The chain combines TRBV10-3 with TRBJ2-3, with 11 bases that match TRBD2. In germline, CDR1 is ENHRY, CDR2 SYGVKD. The V segment lost 6 bases and the J segment 5 bases; nucleotides outside the gene matches: 7. This CDR3 region has 15 residues. CDR3 sequence: CAISTGTSGGDTQYF. For the CDR3, the DNA is TGTGCCATCAGCACCGGGACTAGCGGAGGAGATACGCAGTATTTT.

The chain links TRBV27 to TRBJ2-2, with no clear D. Germline CDR1 is MNHEY and CDR2 is SMNVEV (reference sequence). V dropped 4 bases and J dropped 4 bases, with 10 bases sitting between them. The CDR3 has 14 residues. For the CDR3, the DNA is TGTGCCAGCAGTTACGTCCCCAGCACCGGGGAGCTGTTTTTT. It translates to CASSYVPSTGELFF.

The chain combines TRBV15 with TRBJ2-6, with D perhaps matching TRBD1 (6 bases). The V end lost 5 bases, the J end lost 0 bases, and 14 bases lay between the germline ends. CDR1 LNHNV and CDR2 YYDKDF come from the germline V gene (reference sequence). The CDR3 length is 17 residues. The CDR3, as DNA: TGTGCCACCAGCGGTGGACAGTTCTTCTCTGGGGCCAACGTCCTGACTTTC. This translates into CATSGGQFFSGANVLTF.

This chain uses TRBV20-1 with TRBJ1-1; no reliable D call. Germline V CDR1 and CDR2: DFQATT, SNEGSKA (reference sequence). Trimming took off 3 bases at V and 8 bases at J, with 10 bases between the two ends. The CDR3 has 11 amino acids. The DNA of the CDR3 is TGCAGTGCTAGTTACCGGGAGGAAGCTTTCTTT. Translating it yields CSASYREEAFF.

The V and J genes are TRBV9 and TRBJ1-4; 8 bases map to TRBD1. This CDR3 has 15 residues. The junction had 10 bases not matched to a gene; V was cut back by 2 bases and J by 10 bases. In germline, CDR1 is SGDLS, CDR2 YYNGEE. CDR3 loop: CASSVDRTGTGKLFF. The CDR3 bases are TGTGCCAGCAGCGTCGATCGGACAGGGACCGGAAAACTGTTTTTT.

The genes are TRBV6-1 and TRBJ2-3; the match to TRBD1 covers 7 bases. CDR1 and CDR2 from the germline V gene are MNHNS and SASEGT. The V gene end was trimmed by 3 bases and the J gene end by 1 base; junction bases not matched to a gene: 7. The CDR3 sequence is 16 residues long. The CDR3 bases are TGTGCCAGCAGTGAGCCGACAGGGCCCCGCACAGATACGCAGTATTTT. Encoded protein: CASSEPTGPRTDTQYF.

For the CDR3, the DNA is TGTGCCAGCTCACTACGGACAGGCTCTAGCTCTGGGGCCAACGTCCTGACTTTC. This translates into CASSLRTGSSSGANVLTF. The genes are TRBV18 and TRBJ2-6; 7 bases line up with TRBD1. The CDR3 length is 18 residues. The junction had 9 bases not matched to a gene; V was cut back by 4 bases and J by 0 bases. Germline lookup yields CDR1 KGHSH and CDR2 LQKENI. The complete variable domain, with remaining parts taken from reference TRBV18 and TRBJ2-6, reads NAGVMQNPRHLVRRRGQEARLRCSPMKGHSHVYWYRQLPEEGLKFMVYLQKENIIDESGMPKERFSAEFPKEGPSILRIQQVVRGDSAAYFCASSLRTGSSSGANVLTFGAGSRLTVL.

This chain links TRBV27 with TRBJ2-1; D is uncertain. In germline, CDR1 is MNHEY, CDR2 SMNVEV (reference sequence). The CDR3 consists of 13 residues. V lost 5 bases and J lost 10, with 15 bases in between. Here the CDR3 DNA reads TGTGCCAGCAGTCGAAAGATACAATTAGAGCAGTTCTTC. It specifies CASSRKIQLEQFF.

The genes are TRBV27 and TRBJ1-1, with D perhaps TRBD1 (5 bases). The CDR3 totals 15 residues. Trimming took off 5 bases at V and 5 bases at J, with 18 bases between the two ends. CDR1 is MNHEY, CDR2 SMNVEV, per germline (reference sequence). The CDR3 bases are TGTGCCAGCAGTCCTCGCGGAGGGGTAGTGACTGAAGCTTTCTTT. Its translation: CASSPRGGVVTEAFF.

On this clone: A read error may account for a junction end that differs from germline. V and J are TRBV5-5 and TRBJ2-7, with D possibly matching TRBD2 (6 bases). Per germline, CDR1 SGHKS and CDR2 YYEKEE (reference sequence). The CDR3 is made up of 14 amino acids. In DNA form, the CDR3 reads TGTGCCAGCAGGTTGGAGGGGTATACCTACGAGCAGTACTTC. Its protein product is CASRLEGYTYEQYF.

This chain joins TRBV7-9 and TRBJ1-5; D is undetermined. Deletions cut 1 base from V and 6 bases from J, with 4 bases between. From germline, CDR1 is SEHNR and CDR2 FQNEAQ (reference sequence). This CDR3 contains 12 residues. The CDR3: CASSLVSQPQHF. CDR3 nucleotide sequence: TGTGCCAGCAGCTTAGTATCTCAGCCCCAGCATTTT.

The chain combines TRBV19 with TRBJ2-1, with D possibly matching TRBD1 (5 bases). Germline CDR1 reads LNHDA; CDR2 reads SQIVND (reference sequence). V was trimmed by 4 bases and J by 8 bases, leaving 15 bases between them. There are 14 residues in the CDR3. DNA of the CDR3: TGTGCCAGTAGTAAGGCAGGGTATATAGATGAGCAGTTCTTC. It encodes CASSKAGYIDEQFF.

J is TRBJ1-2 and V is TRBV9; D gene ambiguous. The length of the CDR3 is 13 residues. V lost 1 base to trimming and J lost 0 bases, with 4 bases between them. Germline CDR1 SGDLS, CDR2 YYNGEE. The CDR3 DNA sequence: TGTGCCAGCAGCGTACGGGCTAACTATGGCTACACCTTC. It yields the protein CASSVRANYGYTF.

The V gene is TRBV6-1, the J gene TRBJ1-1; D gene uncertain. This CDR3 has 14 amino acids. CDR1 and CDR2 from the germline V gene are MNHNS and SASEGT. V was pared by 6 bases and J by 5 bases, with 16 bases between. The CDR3 DNA reads TGTGCCAGCAGCCTATGGGAGGAACTGACTGAAGCTTTCTTT. Translation gives CASSLWEELTEAFF.

This clone appeared a single time. The V call is TRBV11-3, the J call TRBJ2-2; weak D call: TRBD2 (6 bases). CDR3 length: 16 residues. Germline values: CDR1 SGHNT, CDR2 YENEEA. V was shortened by 0 bases and J by 4 bases, with 12 bases between the two germline ends. CDR3 bases: TGTGCCAGCAGCTTAGATCAGCTAGCGTTCACCGGGGAGCTGTTTTTT. This encodes CASSLDQLAFTGELFF. The full variable domain, its missing parts supplied by reference TRBV11-3 and TRBJ2-2, is EAGVVQSPRYKIIEKKQPVAFWCNPISGHNTLYWYLQNLGQGPELLIRYENEEAVDDSQLPKDRFSAERLKGVDSTLKIQPAELGDSAVYLCASSLDQLAFTGELFFGEGSRLTVL.

This chain uses TRBV18 with TRBJ2-4; D is perhaps TRBD2 (6 bases). The CDR3 runs 14 residues. V dropped 6 bases and J dropped 4 bases, with 13 bases sitting between them. Germline CDR1 KGHSH, CDR2 LQKENI. The CDR3 loop is CASSPEGRKNIQYF. DNA for the CDR3: TGTGCCAGCTCGCCGGAGGGCAGAAAAAACATTCAGTACTTC. Looking up the rest from reference TRBV18 and TRBJ2-4 gives the full variable domain: NAGVMQNPRHLVRRRGQEARLRCSPMKGHSHVYWYRQLPEEGLKFMVYLQKENIIDESGMPKERFSAEFPKEGPSILRIQQVVRGDSAAYFCASSPEGRKNIQYFGAGTRLSVL.

The chain couples TRBV7-2 to TRBJ2-3; tentatively, D is TRBD1 (5 bases). V lost 0 bases, J lost 4 bases, and 8 bases lay in between. Germline-derived CDR1 and CDR2 are SGHTA and FQGNSA. CDR3 length: 14 amino acids. Written as DNA, the CDR3 is TGTGCCAGCAGCTTAGCGAGACAGTCAGATACGCAGTATTTT. Residues: CASSLARQSDTQYF.

This chain links TRBV2 with TRBJ2-7; no clear D. Between the trimmed V and J ends, which lost 3 bases and 0 bases, there was a span of 12 bases. Germline-derived CDR1 and CDR2 are SNHLY and FYNNEI. The CDR3 has 15 residues. The CDR3 sequence is CASSDVSRSSYEQYF. The DNA of the CDR3 is TGTGCCAGCAGTGACGTTTCCCGGAGCTCCTACGAGCAGTACTTC.

This chain connects TRBV9 to TRBJ2-5; 9 positions agree with TRBD1. Germline CDR1 reads SGDLS; CDR2 reads YYNGEE. The CDR3 consists of 15 residues. V was pared by 0 bases and J by 4 bases, with 4 bases of the junction left unmatched. The CDR3 DNA reads as TGTGCCAGCAGCGTAGGGACAGGGGTAACAGAGACCCAGTACTTC. It translates to CASSVGTGVTETQYF.

This clone was found a few times. The genes are TRBV5-6 and TRBJ2-1; 7 bases are a match to TRBD2. This CDR3 comprises 15 residues. CDR1 is SGHDT, CDR2 YYEEEE, per germline. J gave up 7 bases and V 3 bases, and 10 bases lay outside the gene matches. In DNA, the CDR3 is TGTGCCAGCAGCTGGGGGGGGGAGATGGGAAATGAGCAGTTCTTC. It encodes CASSWGGEMGNEQFF.

The chain couples TRBV28 to TRBJ2-3, with 7 bases matching TRBD2. The CDR3 length is 15 residues. Looked up from germline, CDR1 is MDHEN and CDR2 is SYDVKM. J gave up 2 bases and V 3 bases, and 5 bases lay outside the gene matches. The CDR3 nucleotides read TGTGCCAGCAGTTTTCTCCGGGGGGTCACAGATACGCAGTATTTT. Protein sequence: CASSFLRGVTDTQYF.